This TCR beta chain derives from a study of shared T cell receptors in the human thymus. TCRdb's copy holds only in-frame clones and misses some; the assay was immunoSEQ multiplex PCR. The sample has more than 300,000 clones; roughly 94% are singletons. The CDR3 is 13 residues long. CDR1 and CDR2 from the germline V gene are MNHNS and SASEGT. V lost 5 bases and J lost 10; bases outside the gene matches: 2. The sequence was obtained from a human donor. The specimen was thymocytes. The J gene is TRBJ2-1, the V gene TRBV6-1, with 13 bases aligning to TRBD2. The CDR3 DNA follows: TGTGCCAGCAGTCAGACTAGCGGGAGGGAGCAGTTCTTC. Amino acid sequence: CASSQTSGREQFF.